This TCR beta chain was obtained from a study of T cells in Graves' hyperthyroidism and ophthalmopathy. Study at large: Prior to any treatment, at the point of initial diagnosis, peripheral blood was collected.

TCR beta CDR3 region amplification was performed from RNA transcripts. A first-round RT-PCR of the TCR CDR3 used the HTBI primer set. TCRdb reanalysed the multiplex PCR reads using MiXCR and keeps one entry per CDR3 protein. The data contain hundreds of thousands of distinct CDR3 sequences, roughly 37% of them singletons. Patients counted as stable if ophthalmopathy did not develop within 18 months. Newly diagnosed hyperthyroidism patients aged 18 to 65 years had disease lasting under 2 months. CDR3 length: 14 amino acids. The V end was cut by 5 bases, the J end by 8 bases, with 21 bases between. Germline V gene sequence: CDR1 DFQATT, CDR2 SNEGSKA (reference sequence).

Sequencing was carried out using blood. This sequence joins TRBV20-1 and TRBJ2-5, with D maybe TRBD1 (6 bases). This TCR was recovered from a man between 18 and 29 years old with Graves' hyperthyroidism. CDR3 sequence (DNA): TGCAGTGCTTCCCAGGGGACCTTCAAGGAAACCCAGTACTTC. It specifies CSASQGTFKETQYF.